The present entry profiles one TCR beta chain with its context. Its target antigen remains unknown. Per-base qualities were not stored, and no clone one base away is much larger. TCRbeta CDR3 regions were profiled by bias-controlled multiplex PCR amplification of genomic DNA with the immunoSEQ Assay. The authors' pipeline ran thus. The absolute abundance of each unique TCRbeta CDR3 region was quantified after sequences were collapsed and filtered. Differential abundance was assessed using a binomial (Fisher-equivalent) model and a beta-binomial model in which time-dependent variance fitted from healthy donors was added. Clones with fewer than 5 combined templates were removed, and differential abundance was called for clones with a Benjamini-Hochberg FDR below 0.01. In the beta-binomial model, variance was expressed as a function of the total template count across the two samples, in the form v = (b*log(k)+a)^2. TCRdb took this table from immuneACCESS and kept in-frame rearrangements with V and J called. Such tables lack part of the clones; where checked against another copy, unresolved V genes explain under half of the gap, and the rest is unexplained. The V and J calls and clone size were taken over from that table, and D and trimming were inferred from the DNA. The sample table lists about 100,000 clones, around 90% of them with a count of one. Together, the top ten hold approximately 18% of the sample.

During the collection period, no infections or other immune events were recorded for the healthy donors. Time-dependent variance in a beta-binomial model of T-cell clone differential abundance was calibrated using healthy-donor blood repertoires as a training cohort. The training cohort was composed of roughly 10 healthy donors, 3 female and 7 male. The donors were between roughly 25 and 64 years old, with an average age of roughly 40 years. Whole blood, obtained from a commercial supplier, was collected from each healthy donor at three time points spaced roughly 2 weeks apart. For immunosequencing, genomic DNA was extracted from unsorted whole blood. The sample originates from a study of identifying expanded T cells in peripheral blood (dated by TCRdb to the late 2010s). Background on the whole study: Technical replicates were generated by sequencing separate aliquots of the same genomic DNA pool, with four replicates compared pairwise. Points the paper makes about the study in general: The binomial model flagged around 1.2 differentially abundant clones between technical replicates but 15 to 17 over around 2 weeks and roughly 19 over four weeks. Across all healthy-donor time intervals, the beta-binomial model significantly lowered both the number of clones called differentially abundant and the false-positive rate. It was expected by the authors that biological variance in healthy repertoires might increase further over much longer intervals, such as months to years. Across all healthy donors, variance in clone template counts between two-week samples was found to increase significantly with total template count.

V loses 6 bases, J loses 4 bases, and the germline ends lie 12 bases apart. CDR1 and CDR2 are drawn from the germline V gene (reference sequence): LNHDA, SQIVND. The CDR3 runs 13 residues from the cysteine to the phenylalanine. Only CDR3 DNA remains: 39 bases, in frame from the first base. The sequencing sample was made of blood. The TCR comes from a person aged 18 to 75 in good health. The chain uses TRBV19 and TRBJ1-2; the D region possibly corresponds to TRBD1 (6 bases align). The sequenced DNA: TGTGCCAGTAGCCCTGGGGGCGTCTATGGCTACACCTTC. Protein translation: CASSPGGVYGYTF.